The 4 T cell receptor beta chains reported below all come from one sample, sequenced in a study of PD-1 blockade in mismatch repair-deficient tumors. The method was immunoSEQ multiplex PCR; TCRdb's version includes in-frame clones alone and lacks a portion of them. Here the sample spans roughly 120,000 clones, around nine tenths being singletons. This specimen consisted of peripheral blood, obtained just over 70 weeks after starting pembrolizumab. Receptors originate from an adult with mismatch repair-deficient cancer.

This chain uses TRBV30 with TRBJ1-1; no definite D call. This CDR3 spans 12 amino acids. Trimming left V 5 bases short and J 7 bases short, with 14 bases between. Germline V gene lookup returns CDR1 GTSNPN and CDR2 SVGIG (reference sequence). CDR3 loop: CAWGLPSVEAFF. The CDR3 DNA sequence: TGTGCCTGGGGCCTCCCCAGTGTTGAAGCTTTCTTT.

V gene TRBV6-5 combines with J gene TRBJ2-5; TRBD2 agrees at 7 bases. The CDR3 contains 14 residues. Trimming removed 10 bases from V and 0 bases from J; junction bases left unmatched: 8. The germline gives CDR1 MNHEY, CDR2 SVGAGI. The CDR3 protein is CATAGAMYQETQYF. The CDR3 DNA reads TGTGCCACCGCGGGAGCCATGTACCAAGAGACCCAGTACTTC.

The J gene is TRBJ1-5, the V gene TRBV29-1; tentatively, D is TRBD1 (6 bases). Germline V gives CDR1 SQVTM, CDR2 ANQGSEA. Trimming left V 6 bases short and J 2 bases short, with 11 bases between. This CDR3 has 13 residues. The CDR3 DNA is TGCAGCGTCCCGGGGGCGGGCAATCAGCCCCAGCATTTT. Translation gives CSVPGAGNQPQHF.

This clone was detected once. The chain links TRBV4-2 to TRBJ2-3; tentatively, D is TRBD1 or TRBD2 (6 bases each). This CDR3 spans 16 amino acids. V was pared by 0 bases and J by 2 bases, with 12 bases between. Germline V CDR1 and CDR2: LGHNA, YNFKEQ. The CDR3 is CASSQDGGPPTDTQYF. CDR3 coding DNA: TGTGCCAGCAGCCAAGACGGGGGCCCCCCCACAGATACGCAGTATTTT.